This is a list of T cell receptor beta chains from one sample in a study of cytomegalovirus exposure and HLA in healthy donors. Profiling relied on immunoSEQ multiplex PCR, and the TCRdb table lists in-frame clones only, not all of them. The table shows approximately 140,000 clones, with roughly 77% occurring only once. Sequences were obtained from PBMCs. The receptors were gathered from a human donor in good health. The CDR3 runs from the conserved cysteine through the conserved F or W. D genes are given only for firm matches. Size is omitted from some rows. Given values are once, few, many or a class for expanded clones.

J gene: TRBJ2-5
V gene: TRBV6-4
CDR3 length: 15
D gene: TRBD2
clone size: few
CDR3 protein: CASSELAGGKETQYF
CDR3 DNA: TGTGCCAGCAGTGAGCTAGCGGGAGGGAAAGAGACCCAGTACTTC

J gene: TRBJ1-5
V gene: TRBV28
CDR3 length: 17
D gene: .
clone size: .
CDR3 protein: CASSSQAGLHGNQPQHF
CDR3 DNA: TGTGCCAGCAGTTCGCAAGCGGGGCTTCATGGCAATCAGCCCCAGCATTTT

J gene: TRBJ1-5
V gene: TRBV6-6
CDR3 length: 14
D gene: .
clone size: .
CDR3 protein: CASSYEGGNQPQHF
CDR3 DNA: TGTGCCAGCAGTTACGAGGGAGGCAATCAGCCCCAGCATTTT

J gene: TRBJ2-7
V gene: TRBV5-6
CDR3 length: 16
D gene: TRBD1
clone size: .
CDR3 protein: CASSTQGGQGSHEQYF
CDR3 DNA: TGTGCCAGCAGCACACAGGGAGGACAGGGTAGCCACGAGCAGTACTTC

J gene: TRBJ1-3
V gene: TRBV7-2
CDR3 length: 13
D gene: .
clone size: few
CDR3 protein: CASSLVIGNTIYF
CDR3 DNA: TGTGCCAGCAGCTTAGTCATTGGAAACACCATATATTTT

J gene: TRBJ1-2
V gene: TRBV27
CDR3 length: 10
D gene: .
clone size: .
CDR3 protein: CASPRQVFTF
CDR3 DNA: TGTGCCAGCCCCCGACAGGTTTTCACCTTC

J gene: TRBJ1-2
V gene: TRBV6-1
CDR3 length: 14
D gene: TRBD1
clone size: .
CDR3 protein: CASSDRGGDGGYTF
CDR3 DNA: TGTGCCAGCAGTGACAGAGGGGGCGATGGAGGCTACACCTTC

J gene: TRBJ1-6
V gene: TRBV19
CDR3 length: 17
D gene: .
clone size: .
CDR3 protein: CASSTYRVIPRNSPLHF
CDR3 DNA: TGTGCCAGTAGTACTTACAGGGTGATTCCTCGGAATTCACCCCTCCACTTT

J gene: TRBJ1-1
V gene: TRBV19
CDR3 length: 15
D gene: .
clone size: .
CDR3 protein: CASKEEGDVNTEAFF
CDR3 DNA: TGTGCCAGTAAGGAGGAGGGAGACGTGAACACTGAAGCTTTCTTT

J gene: TRBJ1-2
V gene: TRBV20-1
CDR3 length: 11
D gene: .
clone size: .
CDR3 protein: CSAQGTGGYTF
CDR3 DNA: TGCAGTGCTCAAGGGACTGGTGGCTACACCTTC

J gene: TRBJ2-2
V gene: TRBV25-1
CDR3 length: 15
D gene: TRBD1
clone size: .
CDR3 protein: CASSGEQGATGELFF
CDR3 DNA: TGTGCCAGCAGTGGGGAACAGGGGGCGACCGGGGAGCTGTTTTTT

J gene: TRBJ2-7
V gene: TRBV4-1
CDR3 length: 17
D gene: .
clone size: .
CDR3 protein: CASSLGTAAGVTYEQYF
CDR3 DNA: TGCGCCAGCAGCCTTGGGACAGCAGCGGGAGTAACCTACGAGCAGTACTTC

J gene: TRBJ2-7
V gene: TRBV9
CDR3 length: 15
D gene: TRBD2
clone size: .
CDR3 protein: CASSGPTSGTSEQYF
CDR3 DNA: TGTGCCAGCAGCGGACCGACTAGCGGGACTTCCGAGCAGTACTTC

J gene: TRBJ2-2
V gene: TRBV11-2
CDR3 length: 12
D gene: .
clone size: once
CDR3 protein: CASSFTPGELFF
CDR3 DNA: TGTGCCAGCAGCTTTACTCCCGGGGAGCTGTTTTTT

J gene: TRBJ2-7
V gene: TRBV14
CDR3 length: 14
D gene: TRBD1
clone size: .
CDR3 protein: CASSQAGTVNEQYF
CDR3 DNA: TGTGCCAGCAGCCAAGCCGGGACAGTAAACGAGCAGTACTTC

J gene: TRBJ2-2
V gene: TRBV28
CDR3 length: 16
D gene: TRBD2
clone size: few
CDR3 protein: CASSRHGLANTGELFF
CDR3 DNA: TGTGCCAGCAGTCGCCATGGACTAGCGAACACCGGGGAGCTGTTTTTT

J gene: TRBJ2-1
V gene: TRBV7-2
CDR3 length: 15
D gene: TRBD2
clone size: .
CDR3 protein: CASSLFQRENNEQFF
CDR3 DNA: TGTGCCAGCAGCTTATTCCAGCGGGAGAACAATGAGCAGTTCTTC

J gene: TRBJ2-4
V gene: TRBV7-2
CDR3 length: 17
D gene: TRBD2
clone size: .
CDR3 protein: CASSRPQGREGKNIQYF
CDR3 DNA: TGTGCCAGCAGCCGTCCACAGGGGCGGGAGGGCAAAAACATTCAGTACTTC

J gene: TRBJ1-4
V gene: TRBV11-3
CDR3 length: 14
D gene: .
clone size: .
CDR3 protein: CASSSLGRDEKLFF
CDR3 DNA: TGTGCCAGCAGCTCATTGGGGAGGGATGAAAAACTGTTTTTT

J gene: TRBJ2-7
V gene: TRBV5-6
CDR3 length: 15
D gene: .
clone size: .
CDR3 protein: CASSLVERSPYEQYF
CDR3 DNA: TGTGCCAGCAGCTTGGTCGAGCGTTCCCCCTACGAGCAGTACTTC

J gene: TRBJ2-5
V gene: TRBV6-1
CDR3 length: 16
D gene: .
clone size: few
CDR3 protein: CASSDPYTGTRETQYF
CDR3 DNA: TGTGCCAGCAGTGACCCCTATACAGGGACCCGAGAGACCCAGTACTTC

J gene: TRBJ2-3
V gene: TRBV5-1
CDR3 length: 16
D gene: .
clone size: .
CDR3 protein: CASSLELAGNTDTQYF
CDR3 DNA: TGCGCCAGCAGCTTAGAGTTGGCGGGAAACACAGATACGCAGTATTTT